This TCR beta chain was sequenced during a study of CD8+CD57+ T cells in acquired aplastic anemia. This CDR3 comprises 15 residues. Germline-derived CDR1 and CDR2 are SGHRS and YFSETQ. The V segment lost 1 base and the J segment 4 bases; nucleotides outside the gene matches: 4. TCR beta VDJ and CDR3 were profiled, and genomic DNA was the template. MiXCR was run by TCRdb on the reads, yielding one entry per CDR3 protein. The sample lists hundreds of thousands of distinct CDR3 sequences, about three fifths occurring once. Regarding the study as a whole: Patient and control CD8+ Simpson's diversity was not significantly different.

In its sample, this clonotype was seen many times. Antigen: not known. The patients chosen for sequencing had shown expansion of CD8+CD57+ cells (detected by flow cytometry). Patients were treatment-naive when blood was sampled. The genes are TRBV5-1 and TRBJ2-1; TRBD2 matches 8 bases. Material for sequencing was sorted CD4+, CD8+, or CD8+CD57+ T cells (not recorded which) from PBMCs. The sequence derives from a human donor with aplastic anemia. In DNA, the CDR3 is TGCGCCAGCAGCTTGTCGGGAGGGGGTTACAATGAGCAGTTCTTC. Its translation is CASSLSGGGYNEQFF.